The 18 T cell receptor beta chains listed next were all sequenced from one sample in a study of blood T cell repertoires in COVID-19. Sequenced by immunoSEQ multiplex PCR; TCRdb stores in-frame clones only, minus some. The sample includes 52,000 or so clones, over 80% seen only once; the top ten take around 3.4%. Sequences were obtained from peripheral blood. The receptors here all came from a man aged 35 to 55 with COVID-19, enrolled during active disease.

The rearrangement uses TRBV4-2 and TRBJ2-5; TRBD2 is a possible D gene (5 bases). The V end lost 4 bases, the J end lost 0 bases, and 12 bases lay between the germline ends. Germline CDR1 and CDR2: LGHNA and YNFKEQ. There are 15 residues in the CDR3. This CDR3 is CASSLAGLYQETQYF. The CDR3 bases are TGTGCCAGCAGCCTTGCCGGACTGTACCAAGAGACCCAGTACTTC.

J is TRBJ1-1 and V is TRBV19, with TRBD1 matching 8 bases. The CDR3 sequence is 14 residues long. V trimming: 3 bases; J trimming: 7 bases; junction bases outside the gene matches: 7. The germline gives CDR1 LNHDA, CDR2 SQIVND (reference sequence). Here the CDR3 reads CASSMGQGAFEAFF. The CDR3 DNA follows: TGTGCCAGTAGTATGGGGCAGGGGGCCTTTGAAGCTTTCTTT.

V is TRBV7-2 and J is TRBJ2-2; the D is unclear. V shed 5 bases and J shed 4 bases, with 11 bases lying between them. The CDR3 runs to 14 residues. The germline V gene has CDR1 SGHTA and CDR2 FQGNSA. The CDR3: CASSLMAVTGELFF. The CDR3 DNA sequence: TGTGCCAGCAGCCTCATGGCGGTCACCGGGGAGCTGTTTTTT. Complete variable domain (other parts from reference TRBV7-2 and TRBJ2-2): GAGVSQSPSNKVTEKGKDVELRCDPISGHTALYWYRQSLGQGLEFLIYFQGNSAPDKSGLPSDRFSAERTGGSVSTLTIQRTQQEDSAVYLCASSLMAVTGELFFGEGSRLTVL.

This clone was counted a single time. The rearrangement uses TRBV27 and TRBJ1-2, with TRBD1 matching 7 bases. The trim removed 6 bases at V and 3 bases at J, leaving 4 bases unmatched. Germline lookup yields CDR1 MNHEY and CDR2 SMNVEV (reference sequence). The CDR3 consists of 13 residues. The CDR3 sequence: CASRADRDYGYTF. The CDR3, as DNA: TGTGCCAGCAGAGCCGACAGGGACTATGGCTACACCTTC.

This clone has just a few counts. This chain joins TRBV19 and TRBJ2-7, with D unresolved. CDR3 length: 14 amino acids. Deletions cut 5 bases from V and 0 bases from J, with 11 bases between. Germline V gene lookup returns CDR1 LNHDA and CDR2 SQIVND (reference sequence). The CDR3 nucleotides read TGTGCCAGTAGTTCTCGGGTGAGCTCCTACGAGCAGTACTTC. The encoded protein is CASSSRVSSYEQYF.

The chain joins TRBV7-7 to TRBJ2-5; 7 nucleotides match TRBD2. The CDR3 runs to 15 residues. The junction had 8 bases not matched to a gene; V was cut back by 2 bases and J by 5 bases. Looked up from germline, CDR1 is SSHAT and CDR2 is FNYEAQ (reference sequence). The CDR3 bases are TGTGCCAGCAGCTTAATGGGCGGGAGCTGGGAGACCCAGTACTTC. The encoded protein is CASSLMGGSWETQYF.

The chain combines TRBV9 with TRBJ1-2, with D possibly matching TRBD1 (6 bases). V was pared by 0 bases and J by 4 bases, with 10 bases between. The CDR3 consists of 14 residues. Looked up from germline, CDR1 is SGDLS and CDR2 is YYNGEE. The CDR3 loop reads CASSVDRVGYGYTF. CDR3 bases: TGTGCCAGCAGCGTAGACAGGGTGGGCTATGGCTACACCTTC.

This clone was recorded only once. This rearrangement joins TRBV4-1 to TRBJ2-1; a possible D gene is TRBD2 (5 bases). Trimming shortened V by 5 bases and J by 2 bases, and 16 bases separated the two germline ends. The CDR3 covers 16 residues. Germline lookup yields CDR1 MGHRA and CDR2 YSYEKL. CDR3 bases: TGCGCCAGCAGCAGCCGGGTAGCGCAAGCCTACAATGAGCAGTTCTTC. It codes for CASSSRVAQAYNEQFF.

This clone was picked up one time. The rearrangement uses TRBV7-6 and TRBJ2-3; 7 bases align to TRBD2. V trimming: 4 bases; J trimming: 2 bases; junction bases outside the gene matches: 9. CDR1 is SGHVS, CDR2 FNYEAQ, per germline. This CDR3 is 16 amino acids long. The CDR3: CASSSRLLADTDTQYF. The CDR3 bases are TGTGCCAGCAGCTCCAGGTTGCTAGCGGACACAGATACGCAGTATTTT.

The J gene is TRBJ1-5, the V gene TRBV19, with D hard to call. V was trimmed by 3 bases and J by 0 bases, leaving 6 bases between them. The length of the CDR3 is 14 residues. Germline-derived CDR1 and CDR2 are LNHDA and SQIVND (reference sequence). The CDR3 DNA follows: TGTGCCAGTAGTATGGAGGATAGCAATCAGCCCCAGCATTTT. It codes for CASSMEDSNQPQHF.

This chain links TRBV5-1 with TRBJ2-1; no clear D gene. Per germline, CDR1 SGHRS and CDR2 YFSETQ. The CDR3 extends over 15 amino acids. V was cut by 0 bases and J by 0 bases, with 7 bases left in between. The CDR3 here is CASSLGGYSYNEQFF. The CDR3 DNA sequence: TGCGCCAGCAGCTTGGGAGGATACTCCTACAATGAGCAGTTCTTC.

The chain carries TRBV2 and TRBJ1-2; 9 nucleotides match TRBD1. V dropped 4 bases and J dropped 7; count of bases not matched to a gene: 7. CDR1 SNHLY and CDR2 FYNNEI come from the germline V gene. The CDR3 consists of 14 residues. For the CDR3, the DNA is TGTGCCAGCAGTGTGATACAGGGGGCTGGTGGCTACACCTTC. This sequence encodes CASSVIQGAGGYTF.

The V and J genes are TRBV11-2 and TRBJ2-7, with TRBD2 matching 12 bases. Germline CDR1 is SGHAT and CDR2 is FQNNGV. Trimming took 5 bases from V and 5 from J; bases not matched to a gene: 7. This CDR3 comprises 15 residues. The CDR3 nucleotides read TGTGCCAGCAGCCCGCAACTAGCGGGAGGCGACGAGCAGTACTTC. Its protein is CASSPQLAGGDEQYF.

This clone was picked up a small number of times. This chain links TRBV28 with TRBJ1-1, with D possibly being TRBD1 (6 bases). With 2 bases removed from V and 6 bases from J, the gap between germline ends came to 19 bases. The CDR3 runs to 16 residues. Germline CDR1 MDHEN, CDR2 SYDVKM. DNA for the CDR3: TGTGCCAGCAGTTTAGGGGGCATTTTGGGGACCCCTGAAGCTTTCTTT. It codes for CASSLGGILGTPEAFF. The whole variable domain, remainder taken from reference TRBV28 and TRBJ1-1, is DVKVTQSSRYLVKRTGEKVFLECVQDMDHENMFWYRQDPGLGLRLIYFSYDVKMKEKGDIPEGYSVSREKKERFSLILESASTNQTSMYLCASSLGGILGTPEAFFGQGTRLTVV.

This chain joins TRBV28 and TRBJ1-2; D may be TRBD1 (6 bases). The germline V gene encodes CDR1 MDHEN and CDR2 SYDVKM. The CDR3 extends over 13 amino acids. Between the trimmed V and J ends, which lost 6 bases and 4 bases, there was a span of 12 bases. CDR3 DNA: TGTGCCAGCAGATTGACAGGTAGCTATGGCTACACCTTC. Residues: CASRLTGSYGYTF.

The chain has TRBV10-3 and TRBJ1-5, with 7 bases aligning to TRBD1. V lost 6 bases and J lost 2; bases outside the gene matches: 7. Germline V gene lookup returns CDR1 ENHRY and CDR2 SYGVKD. The CDR3 is 15 residues long. The CDR3 nucleotides are TGTGCCATCAGGGGGTCCGGGACAGGCAATCAGCCCCAGCATTTT. Protein: CAIRGSGTGNQPQHF.

This chain links TRBV30 with TRBJ2-4, with 10 bases identical to TRBD2. The ends lost 1 base at V and 1 base at J; junction bases unmatched: 4. Germline lookup yields CDR1 GTSNPN and CDR2 SVGIG (reference sequence). The CDR3 length is 16 residues. The CDR3 region has the DNA TGTGCCTGGAGTGAAGTTAGCGGGGGGGCCAAAAACATTCAGTACTTC. It is translated as CAWSEVSGGAKNIQYF.

The V call is TRBV5-8, the J call TRBJ2-1; TRBD2 aligns across 13 bases. Per the germline V gene, CDR1 is SGHTS and CDR2 is YDEGEE. The CDR3 consists of 18 residues. V dropped 4 bases and J dropped 8; count of bases not matched to a gene: 15. The CDR3 protein is CASSPLLLAGGARDEQFF. DNA of the CDR3: TGTGCCAGCAGCCCACTCCTACTAGCGGGGGGGGCGAGGGATGAGCAGTTCTTC.